This TCR beta chain comes out of a study of blood T cell repertoires in COVID-19. In the original workflow: Amplification of reference gene primers provided the estimated nucleated cell counts. This table comes from immunoSEQ multiplex PCR, and its TCRdb copy is limited to in-frame clones, with some not included. Clone size and V and J calls were adopted from that table, with D and trimming inferred from the DNA. The sample holds about 31,000 clones; 91% are singletons and the top ten take approximately 5%. The clonotype originates from a human donor in a cohort sampled during active COVID-19. Input material: peripheral blood.

The CDR3: CASTPLSGPYGYTF. The CDR3 DNA is TGTGCCAGCACCCCCCTATCGGGTCCCTATGGCTACACCTTC. The chain has TRBV9 and TRBJ1-2; D ambiguous. V was pared by 6 bases and J by 4 bases, with 16 bases between. Germline V CDR1 and CDR2: SGDLS, YYNGEE. The CDR3 spans 14 residues.